This is a list of T cell receptor beta chains from one sample in a study of blood T cell repertoires in COVID-19. Clones were sequenced by immunoSEQ multiplex PCR, and TCRdb holds only the in-frame ones, with some missing. The table lists approximately 240,000 clones, approximately 86% of them singletons. Input material: peripheral blood. The receptors were gathered from a woman in her twenties or thirties who had recovered from COVID-19. CDR3s include the opening cysteine and the closing phenylalanine or tryptophan. A D gene is named only where the DNA matches it firmly. Clone sizes are given selectively: once, few, many, or a class where the clone is expanded.

v_gene: TRBV19; abundance: once; len: 14; j_gene: TRBJ2-7; d_gene: .; CDR3nt: TGTGCCAGTAGCCTCTATCCAAACTCCTACGAGCAGTACTTC; CDR3aa: CASSLYPNSYEQYF
v_gene: TRBV7-8; abundance: many; len: 17; j_gene: TRBJ1-6; d_gene: TRBD1; CDR3nt: TGTGCCAGCAGAACATCACGTAACAGGGGGGATGTTTCACCCCTCCACTTT; CDR3aa: CASRTSRNRGDVSPLHF
v_gene: TRBV27; abundance: .; len: 14; j_gene: TRBJ2-1; d_gene: TRBD2; CDR3nt: TGTGCCAGCAGTTTATCGGGACTAAACAATGAGCAGTTCTTC; CDR3aa: CASSLSGLNNEQFF
v_gene: TRBV5-1; abundance: .; len: 15; j_gene: TRBJ1-2; d_gene: TRBD1; CDR3nt: TGCGCCAGCAGCTCCGGGACAGGGGGCAAGTATGGCTACACCTTC; CDR3aa: CASSSGTGGKYGYTF
v_gene: TRBV7-9; abundance: .; len: 15; j_gene: TRBJ2-7; d_gene: TRBD1; CDR3nt: TGTGCCAGCAGCCCGAGACAGGGGGATTGGTACGAGCAGTACTTC; CDR3aa: CASSPRQGDWYEQYF
v_gene: TRBV29-1; abundance: .; len: 13; j_gene: TRBJ2-3; d_gene: .; CDR3nt: TGCAGCGTTGGTAGGGCGGGGACAGATACGCAGTATTTT; CDR3aa: CSVGRAGTDTQYF
v_gene: TRBV18; abundance: .; len: 15; j_gene: TRBJ1-4; d_gene: TRBD1; CDR3nt: TGTGCCAGCTCACCCGGGACAGTACTTAATGAAAAACTGTTTTTT; CDR3aa: CASSPGTVLNEKLFF
v_gene: TRBV5-6; abundance: .; len: 14; j_gene: TRBJ1-2; d_gene: TRBD1; CDR3nt: TGTGCCAGCAGCCGCAGGGGGTGGGCCTATGGCTACACCTTC; CDR3aa: CASSRRGWAYGYTF
v_gene: TRBV27; abundance: .; len: 14; j_gene: TRBJ2-1; d_gene: TRBD1; CDR3nt: TGTGCCAGCAAACTCGATCAGGGGGCGAATGAGCAGTTCTTC; CDR3aa: CASKLDQGANEQFF
v_gene: TRBV2; abundance: .; len: 15; j_gene: TRBJ2-7; d_gene: TRBD2; CDR3nt: TGTGCCAGCAATCGTCCTAGCGGGGGAGAATACGAGCAGTACTTC; CDR3aa: CASNRPSGGEYEQYF
v_gene: TRBV6-2/TRBV6-3; abundance: .; len: 15; j_gene: TRBJ2-1; d_gene: TRBD2; CDR3nt: TGTGCCAGCAGGCCTAGCGGGGGGGACTACAATGAGCAGTTCTTC; CDR3aa: CASRPSGGDYNEQFF
v_gene: TRBV5-1; abundance: once; len: 14; j_gene: TRBJ1-1; d_gene: TRBD1; CDR3nt: TGCGCCAGCAGCTCGACAGGGTCGAACACTGAAGCTTTCTTT; CDR3aa: CASSSTGSNTEAFF
v_gene: TRBV2; abundance: .; len: 12; j_gene: TRBJ1-2; d_gene: TRBD1; CDR3nt: TGTGCCGCCAGGCAGGGGGCGCGAGGCTACACCTTC; CDR3aa: CAARQGARGYTF
v_gene: TRBV7-8; abundance: .; len: 16; j_gene: TRBJ1-3; d_gene: .; CDR3nt: TGTGCCAGCAGCTTCGTCGAGGGCTACTCTGGAAACACCATATATTTT; CDR3aa: CASSFVEGYSGNTIYF
v_gene: TRBV6-2/TRBV6-3; abundance: .; len: 19; j_gene: TRBJ2-7; d_gene: TRBD1; CDR3nt: TGTGCCAGCAGTCACGACGAGCCCCTGACAGGGGGCTTCGAGTACGAGCAGTACTTC; CDR3aa: CASSHDEPLTGGFEYEQYF
v_gene: TRBV25-1; abundance: .; len: 13; j_gene: TRBJ1-1; d_gene: .; CDR3nt: TGTGCCAGCAGTGATTTCGTGAACACTGAAGCTTTCTTT; CDR3aa: CASSDFVNTEAFF
v_gene: TRBV5-1; abundance: .; len: 15; j_gene: TRBJ1-3; d_gene: .; CDR3nt: TGCGCCAGCAGCTGGGAGGACTTCTCTGGAAACACCATATATTTT; CDR3aa: CASSWEDFSGNTIYF
v_gene: TRBV5-6; abundance: .; len: 13; j_gene: TRBJ1-1; d_gene: .; CDR3nt: TGTGCCAGCAGCTTATACAGGGACACTGAAGCTTTCTTT; CDR3aa: CASSLYRDTEAFF
v_gene: TRBV10-1; abundance: .; len: 15; j_gene: TRBJ2-4; d_gene: TRBD2; CDR3nt: TGCGCCAGCAGTGAGGAGCGGGGGGCCAAAAACATTCAGTACTTC; CDR3aa: CASSEERGAKNIQYF
v_gene: TRBV3-1/TRBV3-2; abundance: .; len: 15; j_gene: TRBJ1-2; d_gene: .; CDR3nt: TGTGCCAGCAGCCCCTCTTCGGACAGCAACTATGGCTACACCTTC; CDR3aa: CASSPSSDSNYGYTF
v_gene: TRBV10-3; abundance: .; len: 13; j_gene: TRBJ2-3; d_gene: .; CDR3nt: TGTGCCATCAGTGAGTCTAGACTGAGGACGCAGTATTTT; CDR3aa: CAISESRLRTQYF
v_gene: TRBV13; abundance: .; len: 14; j_gene: TRBJ2-5; d_gene: TRBD2; CDR3nt: TGTGCCAGCAGCCCCGGACTAGCGTCCGAGACCCAGTACTTC; CDR3aa: CASSPGLASETQYF
v_gene: TRBV7-2; abundance: .; len: 16; j_gene: TRBJ2-1; d_gene: TRBD1; CDR3nt: TGTGCCAGCAGCTTACCGACAGGGGTGGGACCGAATGAGCAGTTCTTC; CDR3aa: CASSLPTGVGPNEQFF
v_gene: TRBV19; abundance: .; len: 15; j_gene: TRBJ1-2; d_gene: TRBD1; CDR3nt: TGTGCCAGTATCGACACAGGGGGCCAGGGCTATGGCTACACCTTC; CDR3aa: CASIDTGGQGYGYTF
v_gene: TRBV11-2; abundance: .; len: 13; j_gene: TRBJ1-1; d_gene: TRBD1; CDR3nt: TGTGCCAGCAGCGCGGGACAGAGAACTGAAGCTTTCTTT; CDR3aa: CASSAGQRTEAFF
v_gene: TRBV5-1; abundance: .; len: 15; j_gene: TRBJ2-1; d_gene: TRBD2; CDR3nt: TGCGCCAGCAGCTTTAGCGGGGGCCGGGACGGTGAGCAGTTCTTC; CDR3aa: CASSFSGGRDGEQFF
v_gene: TRBV6-5; abundance: few; len: 14; j_gene: TRBJ1-2; d_gene: .; CDR3nt: TGTGCCAGCAGTTACGGCCAGGCGGGCTATGGCTACACCTTC; CDR3aa: CASSYGQAGYGYTF
v_gene: TRBV6-5; abundance: .; len: 15; j_gene: TRBJ2-7; d_gene: TRBD2; CDR3nt: TGTGCCAGCAGGGGCGGGGGGGCCATGTTCTACGAGCAGTACTTC; CDR3aa: CASRGGGAMFYEQYF
v_gene: TRBV6-5; abundance: .; len: 14; j_gene: TRBJ1-2; d_gene: TRBD1; CDR3nt: TGTGCCAGCAGTTACTCGAGGACAGGGTGGGGCTACACCTTC; CDR3aa: CASSYSRTGWGYTF
v_gene: TRBV5-4; abundance: .; len: 14; j_gene: TRBJ1-2; d_gene: .; CDR3nt: TGTGCCAGCAGCTCACCCCGGGCTAACTATGGCTACACCTTC; CDR3aa: CASSSPRANYGYTF
v_gene: TRBV7-2; abundance: .; len: 12; j_gene: TRBJ1-2; d_gene: .; CDR3nt: TGTGCCAGCAGCTCTCAGGGGTATGGCTACACCTTC; CDR3aa: CASSSQGYGYTF
v_gene: TRBV5-6; abundance: .; len: 17; j_gene: TRBJ1-6; d_gene: TRBD1; CDR3nt: TGTGCCAGCAGCCCCAACAGGGGGCTCGATTATGGTTCACCCCTCCACTTT; CDR3aa: CASSPNRGLDYGSPLHF
v_gene: TRBV13; abundance: few; len: 14; j_gene: TRBJ2-5; d_gene: .; CDR3nt: TGTGCCAGCAGCCGTCCGGGACTTGTGGAGACCCAGTACTTC; CDR3aa: CASSRPGLVETQYF
v_gene: TRBV4-2; abundance: few; len: 14; j_gene: TRBJ2-7; d_gene: .; CDR3nt: TGTGCCAGCAGCCAAGATGAAGTTCCGGGCGAGCAGTACTTC; CDR3aa: CASSQDEVPGEQYF
v_gene: TRBV15; abundance: .; len: 15; j_gene: TRBJ1-5; d_gene: .; CDR3nt: TGTGCCACCAAGAAACAGGGTCGTGGCAATCAGCCCCAGCATTTT; CDR3aa: CATKKQGRGNQPQHF
v_gene: TRBV9; abundance: .; len: 13; j_gene: TRBJ1-2; d_gene: TRBD1; CDR3nt: TGTGCCAGCAGCGTAGGAGGGGGCGACGGCTACACCTTC; CDR3aa: CASSVGGGDGYTF
v_gene: TRBV2; abundance: .; len: 14; j_gene: TRBJ1-1; d_gene: .; CDR3nt: TGTGCCAGCAGCCTACAGGGAATGAACACTGAAGCTTTCTTT; CDR3aa: CASSLQGMNTEAFF
v_gene: TRBV12-5; abundance: once; len: 13; j_gene: TRBJ1-5; d_gene: TRBD1; CDR3nt: TGTGCTAGTGGCGAGACAGGGGTGCAGCCCCAGCATTTT; CDR3aa: CASGETGVQPQHF
v_gene: TRBV6-5; abundance: .; len: 15; j_gene: TRBJ2-2; d_gene: TRBD1; CDR3nt: TGTGCCAGCAGTTACTCACTTACAGGGGCCGGGGAGCTGTTTTTT; CDR3aa: CASSYSLTGAGELFF
v_gene: TRBV5-1; abundance: .; len: 14; j_gene: TRBJ1-5; d_gene: .; CDR3nt: TGCGCCAGCAGCCCGACAGATAGCAATCAGCCCCAGCATTTT; CDR3aa: CASSPTDSNQPQHF
v_gene: TRBV2; abundance: .; len: 15; j_gene: TRBJ2-5; d_gene: .; CDR3nt: TGTGCCAGCAGTCGCGAGACTAGAGTCCAAGAGACCCAGTACTTC; CDR3aa: CASSRETRVQETQYF
v_gene: TRBV12-3/TRBV12-4; abundance: .; len: 13; j_gene: TRBJ1-2; d_gene: TRBD1; CDR3nt: TGTGCCAGCAGTCCGGACAGGGTGAAGGGCTACACCTTC; CDR3aa: CASSPDRVKGYTF
v_gene: TRBV5-1; abundance: .; len: 16; j_gene: TRBJ2-3; d_gene: TRBD1; CDR3nt: TGCGCCAGCAGCAACCTCGGACAGGGTGCCACAGATACGCAGTATTTT; CDR3aa: CASSNLGQGATDTQYF
v_gene: TRBV14; abundance: once; len: 15; j_gene: TRBJ1-1; d_gene: .; CDR3nt: TGTGCCAGCAGCCAAGGATGGTACGGAGAACATGAAGCTTTCTTT; CDR3aa: CASSQGWYGEHEAFF
v_gene: TRBV9; abundance: once; len: 15; j_gene: TRBJ2-2; d_gene: TRBD2; CDR3nt: TGTGCCAGCAGTGCGGGGGGCGGGAACACCGGGGAGCTGTTTTTT; CDR3aa: CASSAGGGNTGELFF
v_gene: TRBV6-5; abundance: .; len: 15; j_gene: TRBJ1-1; d_gene: .; CDR3nt: TGTGCCAGCCCCTTTCAGTTTCGCAGGGCCACTGAAGCTTTCTTT; CDR3aa: CASPFQFRRATEAFF
v_gene: TRBV19; abundance: few; len: 14; j_gene: TRBJ1-2; d_gene: .; CDR3nt: TGTGCCAGTAGTATTAACCCGGACAGCTATGGCTACACCTTC; CDR3aa: CASSINPDSYGYTF
v_gene: TRBV5-4; abundance: .; len: 14; j_gene: TRBJ1-1; d_gene: .; CDR3nt: TGTGCCAGCAGCCAGGGGCTGCTGAACACTGAAGCTTTCTTT; CDR3aa: CASSQGLLNTEAFF
v_gene: TRBV6-2/TRBV6-3; abundance: many; len: 14; j_gene: TRBJ1-5; d_gene: .; CDR3nt: TGTGCCAGCAGTCTGCAACAGGGAGTTCAGCCCCAGCATTTT; CDR3aa: CASSLQQGVQPQHF
v_gene: TRBV5-5; abundance: .; len: 13; j_gene: TRBJ1-1; d_gene: .; CDR3nt: TGTGCCAGCATCCGGGTCCCGAACACTGAAGCTTTCTTT; CDR3aa: CASIRVPNTEAFF